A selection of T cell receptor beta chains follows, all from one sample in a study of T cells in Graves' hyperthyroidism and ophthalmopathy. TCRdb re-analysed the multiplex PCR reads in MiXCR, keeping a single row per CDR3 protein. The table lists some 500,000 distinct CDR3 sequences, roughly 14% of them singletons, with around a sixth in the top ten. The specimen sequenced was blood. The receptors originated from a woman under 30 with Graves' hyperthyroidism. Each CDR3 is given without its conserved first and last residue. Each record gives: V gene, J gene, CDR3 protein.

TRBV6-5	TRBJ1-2	ASSYLGQTRRDGYT
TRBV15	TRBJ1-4	ATSSASATNEKLF
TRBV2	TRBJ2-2	ASSERAGSNTGELF
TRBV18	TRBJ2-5	ASSPPSAQETQY
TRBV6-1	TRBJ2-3	ASSGGSTDTQY
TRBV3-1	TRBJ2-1	ASAGGLGGNEQF
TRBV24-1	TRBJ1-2	ATSAQAHYGYT
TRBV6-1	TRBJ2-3	ASSEPLAGVTDTQY
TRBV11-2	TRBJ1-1	ASSSRTGWDTEAF
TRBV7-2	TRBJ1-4	ASSWTGQAARWGEKLF
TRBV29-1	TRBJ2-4	SVEGTGAAKNIQY
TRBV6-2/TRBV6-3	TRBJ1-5	ASSYSGSSSNQPQH
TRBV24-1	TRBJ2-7	AVQGENLYEQY
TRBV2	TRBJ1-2	ASRETVLGYGYT
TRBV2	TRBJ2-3	ASSEGPGLAGGPSTDTQY
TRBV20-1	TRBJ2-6	SAFRLAGGSGANVLT
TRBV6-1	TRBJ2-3	ASSDSGRGADTQY
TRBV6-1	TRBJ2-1	ASTYRIFAEQF
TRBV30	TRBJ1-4	ASTTPTNEKLF
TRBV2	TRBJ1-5	ASSDPGSQPQH
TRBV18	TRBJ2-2	ASSPGGTANTGELF
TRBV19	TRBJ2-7	ASSSGRGGDEQY
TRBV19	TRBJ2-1	ARPCRSPSPTYNEQF
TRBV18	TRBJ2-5	ASSQWAGGQETQY
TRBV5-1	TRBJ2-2	ASSLRQGRGTGELF
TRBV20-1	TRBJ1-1	SARVSRDRAEAF
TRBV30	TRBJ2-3	AWNRLAGKTDTQY
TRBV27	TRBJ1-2	ASSPVGGALFGYT
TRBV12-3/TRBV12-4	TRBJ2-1	ASSLRQGVDEQF
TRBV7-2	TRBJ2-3	ASSRTSGRARTDTQY
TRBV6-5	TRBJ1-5	ASSYRDKEPQH
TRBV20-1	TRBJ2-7	SARDPDRSDYEQY
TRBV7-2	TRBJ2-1	ASSLYEQF
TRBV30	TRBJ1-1	AWSERTWLV
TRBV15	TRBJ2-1	ATSVGTTNEQF
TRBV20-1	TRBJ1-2	SANDRENYGYT
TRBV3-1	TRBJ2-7	ASSQTGTQSYEQY